The T cell receptor (beta chain) under discussion was sequenced for a study of OX40 agonist ivuxolimab in advanced cancers. Study at large: Patients' therapy was ivuxolimab, an antibody that acts as an agonist of OX40 (CD134).

Here immunoSEQ multiplex PCR was the method, and the copy in TCRdb shows in-frame clones only, minus some. The sample lists some 100,000 clones, about four fifths seen once, with around 5.9% in the top ten. Between the trimmed V and J ends, which lost 5 bases and 9 bases, there was a span of 14 bases. The CDR3 is made up of 13 amino acids. Per the germline V gene, CDR1 is MNHEY and CDR2 is SMNVEV (reference sequence). Autoimmune disease history or systemic immunosuppression led to patient exclusion. The input for sequencing was CD4+ or CD8+ T cells sorted from blood, taken in a trial of the OX40 agonist ivuxolimab. This chain uses TRBV27 with TRBJ2-1; D unclear. This sequence was found in an adult with an advanced solid tumor such as melanoma, head and neck, liver or kidney cancer. The CDR3 region has the DNA TGTGCCAGCAGTCCCCGCTCGGAACCTGAGCAGTTCTTC. It codes for CASSPRSEPEQFF.